This T cell receptor (beta chain) was recorded in a study of monozygotic twins with inflammatory bowel disease. Study observations and caveats: Reduced clonotype sharing with other individuals was observed in IBD patients relative to healthy twins, especially with disease activity.

Following a re-call of the 5' RACE reads, TCRdb has one entry per CDR3 protein and lacks DNA. The sample has 420,000 or so distinct CDR3 sequences; the top ten hold 2% to 3%. In regard to this clonotype: Its matching antigen is unknown.

Germline V lookup: CDR1 SGHTA, CDR2 FQGNSA. The length of the CDR3 is 13 residues. This chain uses TRBV7-2 with TRBJ2-4; without DNA, the TCRdb call of TRBD1 cannot be checked. The receptor comes from a human donor with ulcerative colitis or Crohn's disease, or a healthy co-twin of an affected twin (not recorded which). The sequencing input was blood. The CDR3 loop is CASSLDFGSREYF.